The 2 T cell receptor beta chains presented below share a single source sample, sequenced in a study of cytomegalovirus exposure and HLA in healthy donors (TCRdb year 2017). To prepare the library, the immunoSEQ multiplex PCR assay was applied. For the multiplex PCR, a mixture combining 60 forward primers for TCR Vbeta segments and 13 reverse primers for TCR Jbeta segments was used. TCRdb took this table from immuneACCESS and kept in-frame rearrangements with V and J called. Such tables lack part of the clones; where checked against another copy, unresolved V genes explain under half of the gap, and the rest is unexplained. This sample lists under 200,000 clones; around 74% were detected once. The ten largest account for over 2.5% of the sample. Sequencing was performed on PBMCs. Source of these receptors: a female donor in good health and CMV-seronegative.

This chain links TRBV29-1 with TRBJ2-7; TRBD2 might be the D (6 bases). Per the germline V gene, CDR1 is SQVTM and CDR2 is ANQGSEA. There are 12 residues in the CDR3. The V end was cut by 2 bases, the J end by 6 bases, with 11 bases between. CDR3 bases: TGCAGCGTTGAACAGGAGGGCCTCGAGCAGTACTTC. Translating gives CSVEQEGLEQYF.

This clone was seen a handful of times. The rearrangement uses TRBV28 and TRBJ1-1; D unresolved. The germline V and J ends were trimmed by 6 bases and 10 bases, with 15 bases remaining between them. The CDR3 consists of 12 residues. Germline-derived CDR1 and CDR2 are MDHEN and SYDVKM. The CDR3 bases are TGTGCCAGCAGCCGAGATTCGGGTGGAGCTTTCTTT. Translated, it gives CASSRDSGGAFF.